Listed below are T cell receptor beta chains from one sample, sequenced in a study of blood T cell repertoires in COVID-19. Here immunoSEQ multiplex PCR was the method, and the copy in TCRdb shows in-frame clones only, minus some. Of 210,000 or so clones in the sample, 88% are singletons; the top ten hold less than 3.5%. The specimen sequenced was peripheral blood. Receptors originate from an older woman with acute or convalescent COVID-19. The CDR3 runs from the conserved cysteine through the conserved F or W. The order of the fields is CDR3 DNA, CDR3 protein, V gene, clone size, J gene, D gene. D genes are given only for firm matches. Expanded clones are given a class, and other clones once, few, many or no size at all.

CDR3 DNA: TGTGCCAGTAGTATAGCCCCCGGGACAGGGGGGACGGAGACCCAGTACTTC
CDR3 protein: CASSIAPGTGGTETQYF
V gene: TRBV19
clone size: .
J gene: TRBJ2-5
D gene: TRBD1

CDR3 DNA: TGTGCCAGCAGTGAGGGGGGGACCGGGGAGCTGTTTTTT
CDR3 protein: CASSEGGTGELFF
V gene: TRBV2
clone size: .
J gene: TRBJ2-2
D gene: TRBD2

CDR3 DNA: TGTGCCAGCAGCCGTTCCGACACCAGATACGAGCAGTACTTC
CDR3 protein: CASSRSDTRYEQYF
V gene: TRBV5-5
clone size: .
J gene: TRBJ2-7
D gene: .

CDR3 DNA: TGTGCCAGCAGCTTAGAGGGACTAGCGGGTCTAGGCGTCACAGATACGCAGTATTTT
CDR3 protein: CASSLEGLAGLGVTDTQYF
V gene: TRBV11-3
clone size: .
J gene: TRBJ2-3
D gene: TRBD2

CDR3 DNA: TGTGCCAGCAGCAGACAGGGTCCAATGAACACTGAAGCTTTCTTT
CDR3 protein: CASSRQGPMNTEAFF
V gene: TRBV13
clone size: .
J gene: TRBJ1-1
D gene: TRBD1

CDR3 DNA: TGTGCCAGTAGTACACGACAGGGGCAACCACCCCTCCACTTT
CDR3 protein: CASSTRQGQPPLHF
V gene: TRBV19
clone size: .
J gene: TRBJ1-6
D gene: TRBD1

CDR3 DNA: TGTGCCAGCAGCGTATCAGGGTTTGGAGAGCAGTACTTC
CDR3 protein: CASSVSGFGEQYF
V gene: TRBV7-6
clone size: .
J gene: TRBJ2-7
D gene: .

CDR3 DNA: TGTGCCAGCAGCTTATTAGCCCCGCGGGGGGGCCCTTGGACAGATACGCAGTATTTT
CDR3 protein: CASSLLAPRGGPWTDTQYF
V gene: TRBV13
clone size: .
J gene: TRBJ2-3
D gene: TRBD2

CDR3 DNA: TGTGCCAGTAGTATAGGGACTAGCGGGGCTAATACGCAGTATTTT
CDR3 protein: CASSIGTSGANTQYF
V gene: TRBV19
clone size: .
J gene: TRBJ2-3
D gene: TRBD2

CDR3 DNA: TGTGCCACCAGCAGACGAGCGGGAGAGGAGTGGCAGTTCTTC
CDR3 protein: CATSRRAGEEWQFF
V gene: TRBV15
clone size: .
J gene: TRBJ2-1
D gene: TRBD2

CDR3 DNA: TGTGCCAGCAGTCGGCGGTTCTCTGGAAACACCATATATTTT
CDR3 protein: CASSRRFSGNTIYF
V gene: TRBV6-2/TRBV6-3
clone size: .
J gene: TRBJ1-3
D gene: .

CDR3 DNA: TGTGCCAGCAGTGGGACTAGCGGGGGTATCTACGAGCAGTACTTC
CDR3 protein: CASSGTSGGIYEQYF
V gene: TRBV2
clone size: .
J gene: TRBJ2-7
D gene: TRBD2

CDR3 DNA: TGTGCCAGCACAGGGTCTAATGAAAAACTGTTTTTT
CDR3 protein: CASTGSNEKLFF
V gene: TRBV12-3/TRBV12-4
clone size: .
J gene: TRBJ1-4
D gene: .

CDR3 DNA: TGTGCCAGCAGTCTTCCGGGACAGGCCGCCAATGAGCAGTTCTTC
CDR3 protein: CASSLPGQAANEQFF
V gene: TRBV6-6
clone size: .
J gene: TRBJ2-1
D gene: TRBD1

CDR3 DNA: TGTGCCAGCAGCCTTCGACAGGCGGCGAACACCGGGGAGCTGTTTTTT
CDR3 protein: CASSLRQAANTGELFF
V gene: TRBV7-2
clone size: .
J gene: TRBJ2-2
D gene: .

CDR3 DNA: TGTGCCAGCAGTTTTGGGAACTCGAGGGGGCAGGGGGACTACACCTTC
CDR3 protein: CASSFGNSRGQGDYTF
V gene: TRBV28
clone size: .
J gene: TRBJ1-2
D gene: TRBD1

CDR3 DNA: TGTGCCAGCAGTCAATTTGGCAGGGGAGACTACACCTTC
CDR3 protein: CASSQFGRGDYTF
V gene: TRBV12-3/TRBV12-4
clone size: few
J gene: TRBJ1-2
D gene: .

CDR3 DNA: TGTGCCAGCGTCGGGAGGGGCAATTCACCCCTCCACTTT
CDR3 protein: CASVGRGNSPLHF
V gene: TRBV12-3/TRBV12-4
clone size: .
J gene: TRBJ1-6
D gene: .

CDR3 DNA: TGTGCCAGCAGCTTAGGGCGGGAAAGGGACTACGACGAGCAGTACTTC
CDR3 protein: CASSLGRERDYDEQYF
V gene: TRBV7-4
clone size: once
J gene: TRBJ2-7
D gene: TRBD2

CDR3 DNA: TGCGCCAGCAGTGATCAGGGGGTCACTGAAGCTTTCTTT
CDR3 protein: CASSDQGVTEAFF
V gene: TRBV10-2
clone size: .
J gene: TRBJ1-1
D gene: TRBD1

CDR3 DNA: TGTGCCAGCATGCGGGACAGGATTACCTACGAGCAGTACTTC
CDR3 protein: CASMRDRITYEQYF
V gene: TRBV27
clone size: .
J gene: TRBJ2-7
D gene: TRBD1

CDR3 DNA: TGCGCCAGCAGCTTGGGTACCGAGGAGACCCAGTACTTC
CDR3 protein: CASSLGTEETQYF
V gene: TRBV5-1
clone size: .
J gene: TRBJ2-5
D gene: .

CDR3 DNA: TGTGCCTGGAGTACCACAGGGATAGAAAAAGCTTTCTTT
CDR3 protein: CAWSTTGIEKAFF
V gene: TRBV30
clone size: .
J gene: TRBJ1-1
D gene: .

CDR3 DNA: TGTGCCAGCAGAATACAGGGGAGTACGCCCTTTGGCACTGAAGCTTTCTTT
CDR3 protein: CASRIQGSTPFGTEAFF
V gene: TRBV27
clone size: once
J gene: TRBJ1-1
D gene: TRBD1

CDR3 DNA: TGTGCCAGCAGCCAACTAGCGGGATCCTACAATGAGCAGTTCTTC
CDR3 protein: CASSQLAGSYNEQFF
V gene: TRBV14
clone size: few
J gene: TRBJ2-1
D gene: TRBD2

CDR3 DNA: TGCGCCAGCAGTCGGGGACTAGCGGGAGCCTACGAGCAGTACTTC
CDR3 protein: CASSRGLAGAYEQYF
V gene: TRBV10-1
clone size: .
J gene: TRBJ2-7
D gene: TRBD2

CDR3 DNA: TGTGCCATAGGGGACAGGGATGCCCCATATAGCAATCAGCCCCAGCATTTT
CDR3 protein: CAIGDRDAPYSNQPQHF
V gene: TRBV28
clone size: few
J gene: TRBJ1-5
D gene: TRBD1